The 24 T cell receptor beta chains listed next were all sequenced from one sample in a study of cytomegalovirus exposure and HLA in healthy donors. Primers included in the PCR were 60 Vbeta and 13 Jbeta primers. TCRdb's copy holds only in-frame clones and misses some; the assay was immunoSEQ multiplex PCR. The profile shows 110,000 to 150,000 clones, approximately 80% of them singletons. Sequences were obtained from PBMCs. Receptors were obtained from a male donor in good health and CMV-seronegative.

V usage is TRBV9 and J usage is TRBJ2-1; maybe TRBD1 (6 bases). CDR1 is SGDLS and CDR2 is YYNGEE in the germline V gene. This CDR3 is 15 amino acids long. Trimming took 4 bases from V and 3 from J, leaving 14 bases between them. The CDR3 loop reads CASSLRGGVYNEQFF. In DNA form, the CDR3 reads TGTGCCAGCAGCCTCCGAGGGGGTGTCTACAATGAGCAGTTCTTC.

The CDR3 DNA reads as TGTGCCAGCAGCTTAGATATTACAGGGAGTGGGAAACTGTTTTTT. It is translated as CASSLDITGSGKLFF. The rearrangement uses TRBV7-9 and TRBJ1-4; D possibly corresponds to TRBD1 (6 bases). The CDR3 is 15 residues long. Germline CDR1 SEHNR, CDR2 FQNEAQ (reference sequence). V was clipped by 1 base and J by 11 bases, with 17 bases between them.

The gene calls are TRBV7-2 and TRBJ1-1; 7 positions agree with TRBD1. Germline V gives CDR1 SGHTA, CDR2 FQGNSA. J gave up 3 bases and V 5 bases, and 18 bases lay outside the gene matches. The CDR3 contains 18 residues. The CDR3 DNA is TGTGCCAGCAGCCCCCGGTTCCGACAGGGCAATCGGGACACTGAAGCTTTCTTT. This translates into CASSPRFRQGNRDTEAFF.

The V and J genes are TRBV4-1 and TRBJ1-2; D call uncertain. Germline V gives CDR1 MGHRA, CDR2 YSYEKL. The V end lost 1 base, the J end lost 6 bases, and 15 bases lay between the germline ends. The CDR3 consists of 15 residues. The CDR3 loop is CASSQVGRGFNGYTF. The CDR3 coding sequence is TGCGCCAGCAGCCAAGTAGGGAGAGGTTTCAATGGCTACACCTTC.

A single count supports this clone. The V gene is TRBV2, the J gene TRBJ1-1; 8 positions match TRBD1. The CDR3 covers 14 residues. The J segment lost 4 bases and the V segment lost 2 bases, leaving 3 bases of the junction unmatched. CDR1 SNHLY and CDR2 FYNNEI come from the germline V gene. CDR3 amino acids: CASSEQGAVTEAFF. CDR3 nucleotide sequence: TGTGCCAGCAGTGAACAGGGGGCCGTCACTGAAGCTTTCTTT.

The V call is TRBV21-1, the J call TRBJ1-2. TRBV21-1 is a pseudogene locus. There are 13 residues in the CDR3. In nucleotides, the CDR3 is TGTGCCAGCAGCAAGGGGGGGCGCTATGGCTACACCTTC. Translation: CASSKGGRYGYTF.

V is TRBV11-1 and J is TRBJ1-1, with D uncertain. The CDR3 contains 14 residues. Germline values: CDR1 SGHAT, CDR2 FQDESV (reference sequence). The ends were cut back, 5 bases at V and 5 bases at J, with 15 bases in the middle. CDR3 nucleotide sequence: TGTGCCAGCAGCCTCACTACGGGAGGGACTGAAGCTTTCTTT. Translating gives CASSLTTGGTEAFF.

The chain is built from TRBV30 and TRBJ1-2, with unresolved D. This CDR3 is 11 amino acids long. V shed 3 bases and J shed 1 base, with 3 bases lying between them. Germline CDR1 reads GTSNPN; CDR2 reads SVGIG (reference sequence). CDR3 loop: CAWSINYGYTF. The DNA of the CDR3 is TGTGCCTGGAGCATTAACTATGGCTACACCTTC.

The chain combines TRBV28 with TRBJ1-5; TRBD1 matches at 7 bases. Germline CDR1 reads MDHEN; CDR2 reads SYDVKM. V shed 4 bases and J 0 bases; nucleotides not matched to a gene: 15. CDR3 length: 19 amino acids. In DNA form, the CDR3 reads TGTGCCAGCAGTTGGTTAAAGGGGGCGATTCGATATAGCAATCAGCCCCAGCATTTT. Amino acid sequence: CASSWLKGAIRYSNQPQHF. The full variable domain, with the rest looked up from reference TRBV28 and TRBJ1-5, is DVKVTQSSRYLVKRTGEKVFLECVQDMDHENMFWYRQDPGLGLRLIYFSYDVKMKEKGDIPEGYSVSREKKERFSLILESASTNQTSMYLCASSWLKGAIRYSNQPQHFGDGTRLSIL.

The J gene is TRBJ1-1, the V gene TRBV18; 9 nucleotides line up with TRBD1. The J segment lost 1 base and the V segment lost 4 bases, leaving 7 bases of the junction unmatched. This CDR3 spans 16 amino acids. CDR1 is KGHSH and CDR2 is LQKENI in the germline V gene. The CDR3 nucleotides are TGTGCCAGCTCACTCGGACAGGGGAGGGGGAACACTGAAGCTTTCTTT. It encodes CASSLGQGRGNTEAFF.

The rearrangement links TRBV7-3 to TRBJ1-4; 8 nucleotides agree with TRBD1. This CDR3 has 15 amino acids. CDR1 SGHTA and CDR2 FQGTGA come from the germline V gene. With V trimmed by 5 bases and J by 3 bases, 5 bases remained unmatched. CDR3 sequence: CASSQQGAPNEKLFF. CDR3 DNA sequence: TGTGCCAGCAGCCAGCAGGGGGCACCTAATGAAAAACTGTTTTTT.

The rearrangement joins TRBV5-1 to TRBJ2-3, with TRBD2 matching over 11 bases. J was trimmed by 6 bases and V by 4 bases; bases with no gene match: 7. Germline assignment: CDR1 SGHRS and CDR2 YFSETQ. This CDR3 comprises 15 residues. The DNA for the CDR3 is TGCGCCAGCAGCAAACTAGCGGGGGCGGGGGATACGCAGTATTTT. It specifies CASSKLAGAGDTQYF.

The chain combines TRBV7-9 with TRBJ2-5; TRBD1 matches 8 bases. The germline V gene has CDR1 SEHNR and CDR2 FQNEAQ (reference sequence). After removal of 6 bases from V and 11 bases from J, the junction contained 14 bases not matched to a gene. CDR3 length: 14 residues. Here the CDR3 reads CASSLNLQGGEQYF. The CDR3 DNA reads as TGTGCCAGCAGTCTCAATTTACAGGGGGGTGAGCAGTACTTC.

This chain uses TRBV20-1 with TRBJ2-3, with D hard to call. The V and J ends lost 6 bases and 8 bases respectively, with 12 bases between them. Per germline, CDR1 DFQATT and CDR2 SNEGSKA (reference sequence). This CDR3 spans 11 amino acids. As DNA, the CDR3 is TGCAGTGCCAGCGTCACCGGTACGCAGTATTTT. Translating it yields CSASVTGTQYF.

The chain carries TRBV5-1 and TRBJ1-1; D possibly corresponds to TRBD1 (6 bases). V was shortened by 7 bases and J by 0 bases, with 10 bases between the two germline ends. Germline CDR1 reads SGHRS; CDR2 reads YFSETQ. The CDR3 contains 13 residues. CDR3 in DNA: TGCGCCAGCGGACAGCAGGTGAACACTGAAGCTTTCTTT. Translated: CASGQQVNTEAFF.

The rearrangement joins TRBV2 to TRBJ1-5, with 7 bases fitting TRBD1. The CDR3 consists of 15 residues. Germline trimming cut 4 bases from V and 4 bases from J; bases unmatched to any gene: 7. Germline V CDR1 and CDR2: SNHLY, FYNNEI. CDR3 sequence: CASSVMGQMNQPQHF. DNA for the CDR3: TGTGCCAGCAGTGTTATGGGACAGATGAATCAGCCCCAGCATTTT.

The chain carries TRBV9 and TRBJ1-2, with D uncertain. CDR3 length: 15 amino acids. Germline lookup yields CDR1 SGDLS and CDR2 YYNGEE. V was trimmed by 6 bases and J by 0 bases, leaving 15 bases between them. CDR3 sequence: CASTSERQSNYGYTF. CDR3 DNA: TGTGCCAGCACGTCAGAGCGGCAGTCTAACTATGGCTACACCTTC.

This chain connects TRBV29-1 to TRBJ1-1, with 7 nucleotides matching TRBD1. The CDR3 length is 12 residues. CDR1 is SQVTM and CDR2 is ANQGSEA in the germline V gene. CDR3 DNA sequence: TGCAGTGTGACAGGGTACGTTACTGAAGCTTTCTTT. Translating it yields CSVTGYVTEAFF.

This clone was detected only a few times. This chain joins TRBV30 and TRBJ1-3; D uncertain. Looked up from germline, CDR1 is GTSNPN and CDR2 is SVGIG (reference sequence). Trimming removed 5 bases from V and 3 bases from J, with 14 bases in between. The CDR3 spans 14 residues. The CDR3 DNA is TGTGCCTGGTCGTTCAAGTCGAGTGGAAACACCATATATTTT. This sequence encodes CAWSFKSSGNTIYF.

The chain uses TRBV5-8 and TRBJ2-2, with 7 bases that match TRBD2. Germline V gives CDR1 SGHTS, CDR2 YDEGEE. CDR3 size: 15 residues. V dropped 2 bases and J dropped 2; count of bases not matched to a gene: 3. The CDR3 DNA is TGTGCCAGCAGCTTCGCTAGCGGAAACACCGGGGAGCTGTTTTTT. Amino acid sequence: CASSFASGNTGELFF. Full variable domain (remainder filled in from reference TRBV5-8 and TRBJ2-2): EAGVTQSPTHLIKTRGQQATLRCSPISGHTSVYWYQQALGLGLQFLLWYDEGEERNRGNFPPRFSGRQFPNYSSELNVNALELEDSALYLCASSFASGNTGELFFGEGSRLTVL.

This clone has just a few counts. The V and J genes are TRBV6-1 and TRBJ1-2, with 8 bases aligning to TRBD1. Germline lookup yields CDR1 MNHNS and CDR2 SASEGT. V shed 9 bases and J 2 bases; nucleotides not matched to a gene: 5. The CDR3 consists of 13 residues. CDR3 residues: CASIGQGNYGYTF. The CDR3 DNA reads TGTGCCAGTATTGGACAGGGAAACTATGGCTACACCTTC.

This clone was seen only once. In DNA, the CDR3 is TGTGCCAGCAGTGTGACTAGCGGGGGTGGAGAGACCCAGTACTTC. This codes for CASSVTSGGGETQYF. The chain joins TRBV2 to TRBJ2-5; TRBD2 agrees at 12 bases. Trimming cost V 4 bases and J 4 bases; bases outside gene matches: 4. The V gene's germline CDR1 is SNHLY and CDR2 FYNNEI. The CDR3 length is 15 residues.

This clone was observed once. The chain uses TRBV13 and TRBJ2-6; 8 bases agree with TRBD1. This CDR3 comprises 16 residues. The junction had 5 bases not matched to a gene; V was cut back by 7 bases and J by 0 bases. Looked up from germline, CDR1 is PRHDT and CDR2 is FYEKMQ (reference sequence). The CDR3: CASTGGQLSGANVLTF. The CDR3 DNA follows: TGTGCCAGCACAGGGGGCCAGCTCTCTGGGGCCAACGTCCTGACTTTC. The full variable domain, in which reference TRBV13 and TRBJ2-6 provide the parts outside the CDR3, is AAGVIQSPRHLIKEKRETATLKCYPIPRHDTVYWYQQGPGQDPQFLISFYEKMQSDKGSIPDRFSAQQFSDYHSELNMSSLELGDSALYFCASTGGQLSGANVLTFGAGSRLTVL.

This chain connects TRBV6-1 to TRBJ1-4; D unresolved. Germline V CDR1 and CDR2: MNHNS, SASEGT. The CDR3 is 15 residues long. V was cut by 1 base and J by 8 bases, with 14 bases left in between. CDR3 DNA sequence: TGTGCCAGCAGTGAAGTGGCCAGGTTTGGGGAAAAACTGTTTTTT. Translated: CASSEVARFGEKLFF.